Sequencing of this T cell receptor beta chain was carried out in a study of CD8 T cells in Susac syndrome. Study conclusions and caveats: As the study acknowledged, the number of individuals in its TCR sequencing and HLA analysis was relatively small.

The multiple sclerosis controls, all treatment-naive patients, had relapsing-remitting disease that was stable or active. About this clonotype itself: Its antigen is not identified.

Per the germline V gene, CDR1 is MNHEY and CDR2 is SMNVEV (reference sequence). The CDR3 extends over 13 amino acids. Between the trimmed V and J ends, which lost 3 bases and 4 bases, there was a span of 10 bases. RNA was extracted with the RNeasy kit, and a quantity of roughly 0.45 to 1 ug was reverse transcribed using random hexamers. TCRdb called the immunoSEQ multiplex PCR reads again in MiXCR, with one record for every CDR3 protein. The sample lists 250,000 to 300,000 distinct CDR3 sequences, 65% to 90% occurring once. The origin of this receptor is a human donor with multiple sclerosis. V gene TRBV27 combines with J gene TRBJ2-7; perhaps D is TRBD1 or TRBD2 (6 bases each). The sample was CD8+ T cells from PBMCs. This CDR3 reads CASSFKGGYEQYF. The CDR3 DNA sequence: TGTGCCAGCAGTTTTAAGGGGGGATACGAGCAGTACTTC.